This TCR beta chain was recovered during a study of T cell responses to AZD1222 COVID-19 vaccine. Some clones are missing from TCRdb's copy, which holds only in-frame ones; the method was immunoSEQ multiplex PCR. This table holds about 170,000 clones, around nine tenths found once. The germline V gene encodes CDR1 KGHSH and CDR2 LQKENI. Trimming took off 4 bases at V and 0 bases at J, with 15 bases between the two ends. This CDR3 has 16 amino acids. The study's findings and limits: The study found Spike-specific TCR breadth and depth rose after two AZD1222 doses.

Regarding this clone: Its antigen is as yet unknown.

This chain connects TRBV18 to TRBJ1-2; D is unclear. The material sequenced was peripheral blood, taken 28 days after the second AZD1222 dose. The receptor's source is an adult who received the AZD1222 COVID-19 vaccine. CDR3 residues: CASSQVRVLANYGYTF. The DNA for the CDR3 is TGTGCCAGCTCACAGGTGCGGGTCTTGGCTAACTATGGCTACACCTTC.